The 15 T cell receptor beta chains given below trace back to one sample, sequenced in a study of blood T cell repertoires in COVID-19. The protocol was immunoSEQ multiplex PCR, while the TCRdb copy is restricted to in-frame clones and leaves out a portion. The sample gives 96,000 or so clones, about 88% of which show up once; about 2.9% is in the top ten. The sample comprised peripheral blood. The receptors originated from a woman of 80 years or more with acute or convalescent COVID-19.

The chain recombines TRBV7-6 with TRBJ2-1, with D possibly being TRBD1 (5 bases). CDR1 is SGHVS and CDR2 is FNYEAQ in the germline V gene. V was clipped by 5 bases and J by 7 bases, with 21 bases between them. This CDR3 contains 16 residues. CDR3 coding DNA: TGTGCCAGCAGCCTAGTACCCAGGGCCCCTCAGAATGAGCAGTTCTTC. This codes for CASSLVPRAPQNEQFF.

V usage is TRBV18 and J usage is TRBJ1-2; possibly TRBD1 for D (6 bases). V was trimmed by 2 bases and J by 7 bases, leaving 11 bases between them. Germline lookup yields CDR1 KGHSH and CDR2 LQKENI. The CDR3 has 13 amino acids. CDR3 coding DNA: TGTGCCAGCTCACCAATACAGGGCTCTGGCTACACCTTC. The encoded protein is CASSPIQGSGYTF.

In this sample, this clone turned up a few times. The chain has TRBV7-3 and TRBJ2-1; 7 bases align to TRBD2. The CDR3 loop spans 15 amino acids. V was pared by 3 bases and J by 2 bases, with 4 bases of the junction left unmatched. The germline V gene encodes CDR1 SGHTA and CDR2 FQGTGA. In DNA, the CDR3 is TGTGCCAGCAGCTTCTCGGGAGGCGCCTACAATGAGCAGTTCTTC. Protein sequence: CASSFSGGAYNEQFF.

This chain links TRBV18 with TRBJ2-7; D is possibly TRBD1 (7 bases). Germline values: CDR1 KGHSH, CDR2 LQKENI. The V end was cut by 3 bases, the J end by 7 bases, with 16 bases between. This CDR3 comprises 14 residues. The CDR3 DNA reads TGTGCCAGCTCACCGGCAGGGGGGTATGAAGAGCAGTACTTC. It codes for CASSPAGGYEEQYF.

The chain combines TRBV28 with TRBJ1-1; D remains ambiguous. Trimming shortened V by 2 bases and J by 11 bases, and 12 bases separated the two germline ends. This CDR3 spans 12 amino acids. Germline CDR1 reads MDHEN; CDR2 reads SYDVKM. In DNA, the CDR3 is TGTGCCAGCAGTTTACCCGGTTTGAGGGCTTTCTTT. It specifies CASSLPGLRAFF. The variable domain in full, with the rest retrieved from reference TRBV28 and TRBJ1-1, is DVKVTQSSRYLVKRTGEKVFLECVQDMDHENMFWYRQDPGLGLRLIYFSYDVKMKEKGDIPEGYSVSREKKERFSLILESASTNQTSMYLCASSLPGLRAFFGQGTRLTVV.

A few counts support this clone. The chain carries TRBV20-1 and TRBJ2-3; D is unclear. V was clipped by 7 bases and J by 7 bases, with 12 bases between them. Germline V CDR1 and CDR2: DFQATT, SNEGSKA (reference sequence). The CDR3 runs to 11 residues. Here the CDR3 reads CSVGPKNTQYF. The CDR3 DNA is TGCAGTGTGGGCCCAAAGAATACGCAGTATTTT.

The chain is built from TRBV6-5 and TRBJ1-3, with 8 bases that match TRBD1. Germline CDR1 and CDR2: MNHEY and SVGAGI. The CDR3 is 15 residues long. V lost 2 bases and J lost 4; bases outside the gene matches: 4. CDR3 in DNA: TGTGCCAGCAGTTACGGACAGGGAGTCGGAAACACCATATATTTT. It encodes CASSYGQGVGNTIYF.

The chain carries TRBV2 and TRBJ1-4, with 10 bases that match TRBD1. Germline-derived CDR1 and CDR2 are SNHLY and FYNNEI. V trimming: 7 bases; J trimming: 8 bases; junction bases outside the gene matches: 7. The CDR3 covers 14 residues. CDR3 loop: CASTLGTGEEKLFF. The CDR3 DNA sequence: TGTGCCAGCACCCTCGGGACAGGGGAGGAAAAACTGTTTTTT.

The chain employs TRBV4-2 and TRBJ1-2; weak D call: TRBD1 (5 bases). CDR1 LGHNA and CDR2 YNFKEQ come from the germline V gene. The CDR3 covers 15 residues. The V end lost 0 bases, the J end lost 4 bases, and 12 bases lay between the germline ends. The CDR3, as DNA: TGTGCCAGCAGCCAAGACCTCGACAGCTCCTATGGCTACACCTTC. Translation gives CASSQDLDSSYGYTF.

The V call is TRBV27, the J call TRBJ2-6; no clear D. CDR1 and CDR2 (germline): MNHEY, SMNVEV (reference sequence). V lost 3 bases to trimming and J lost 4 bases, with 10 bases between them. There are 15 residues in the CDR3. DNA for the CDR3: TGTGCCAGCAGTTTTCACAATAAGGGGGCCAACGTCCTGACTTTC. Translated: CASSFHNKGANVLTF.

With respect to this clone: This specimen includes other DNA sequences encoding the same CDR3. The V gene is TRBV5-1, the J gene TRBJ2-1, with 9 nucleotides matching TRBD2. The germline gives CDR1 SGHRS, CDR2 YFSETQ. Trimming cost V 0 bases and J 4 bases; bases outside gene matches: 2. The CDR3 contains 15 residues. In DNA form, the CDR3 reads TGCGCCAGCAGCTTGGCTCTAGCGGGGTACAATGAGCAGTTCTTC. Protein: CASSLALAGYNEQFF. The full variable domain, with the rest looked up from reference TRBV5-1 and TRBJ2-1, is KAGVTQTPRYLIKTRGQQVTLSCSPISGHRSVSWYQQTPGQGLQFLFEYFSETQRNKGNFPGRFSGRQFSNSRSEMNVSTLELGDSALYLCASSLALAGYNEQFFGPGTRLTVL.

The rearrangement links TRBV19 to TRBJ1-5, with D hard to call. CDR3 size: 14 residues. Trimming removed 8 bases from V and 4 bases from J, with 15 bases in between. The germline V gene has CDR1 LNHDA and CDR2 SQIVND (reference sequence). The DNA for the CDR3 is TGTGCCAGTCAGTATAGCCCCCTGAATCAGCCCCAGCATTTT. Amino acids: CASQYSPLNQPQHF.

CDR3 nucleotides: TGTGCCAGCTCACCTACCTGGACTAGGCCCACAGATACGCAGTATTTT. Protein product: CASSPTWTRPTDTQYF. The rearrangement links TRBV18 to TRBJ2-3; 7 bases align to TRBD2. The CDR3 runs to 16 residues. Germline trimming cut 3 bases from V and 2 bases from J; bases unmatched to any gene: 8. Germline V CDR1 and CDR2: KGHSH, LQKENI.

The rearrangement links TRBV9 to TRBJ1-6; D is undetermined. Germline values: CDR1 SGDLS, CDR2 YYNGEE. The CDR3 runs 13 residues. The V end was cut by 2 bases, the J end by 8 bases, with 8 bases between. CDR3 region: CASSVPPDSPLHF. CDR3 coding DNA: TGTGCCAGCAGCGTCCCACCGGATTCACCCCTCCACTTT.

V usage is TRBV7-2 and J usage is TRBJ2-1, with 13 bases identical to TRBD2. The germline V gene has CDR1 SGHTA and CDR2 FQGNSA. CDR3 length: 15 amino acids. V was pared by 4 bases and J by 10 bases, with 7 bases of the junction left unmatched. The CDR3: CASSSGLAGRREQFF. In DNA form, the CDR3 reads TGTGCCAGCAGCTCGGGACTAGCGGGACGGCGGGAGCAGTTCTTC.